The 23 T cell receptor beta chains in this list originate from one sample, sequenced in a study of tumor and adjacent non-tumor tissue in lung cancer. TCRbeta libraries were built with three rounds of nested PCR, modified from ARM-PCR. A single record per CDR3 protein comes from TCRdb applying MiXCR to the multiplex PCR reads. Here the sample spans approximately 90,000 distinct CDR3 sequences, around three quarters being singletons. No cell sorting was done before RNA was extracted from the tissue. Distant lung tissue was collected more than 3 cm away from the tumor edge. Sample: distant non-tumor lung tissue. Every receptor here comes from a woman aged 50 to 65 with non-small cell lung cancer.

Concerning this clonotype itself: The junction differs from germline at one of its ends, possibly a read error. CDR3 sequence reads: CASGLPAGGDDEQFF. The CDR3 nucleotides read TGCGCCAGCGGCTTACCAGCGGGAGGGGACGATGAGCAGTTCTTC. The rearrangement links TRBV5-1 to TRBJ2-1; 10 bases agree with TRBD2. The CDR3 loop spans 15 amino acids. Per the germline V gene, CDR1 is SGHRS and CDR2 is YFSETQ.

Many counts were recorded for this clonotype. The chain combines TRBV6-6 with TRBJ1-6; D is perhaps TRBD1 (5 bases). Germline assignment: CDR1 MNHNY and CDR2 SVGAGI (reference sequence). Deletions cut 7 bases from V and 9 bases from J, with 19 bases between. CDR3 length: 15 residues. The CDR3 coding sequence is TGTGCCAGCAAGATCCGGGGGGGTCTCGGTTCACCCCTCCACTTT. This sequence encodes CASKIRGGLGSPLHF.

This clonotype was counted between two and nine times. A much larger clone lies one base from this, so it may be a read error. The chain uses TRBV28 and TRBJ2-7, with 10 bases lining up with TRBD2. Germline assignment: CDR1 MDHEN and CDR2 SYDVKM. This CDR3 has 13 amino acids. With V trimmed by 8 bases and J by 3 bases, 4 bases remained unmatched. The CDR3 loop reads CASVGTSDYEQYF. CDR3 in DNA: TGTGCCAGCGTCGGGACTAGCGACTACGAGCAGTACTTC.

Worth noting for this clonotype: The junction differs from germline at one of its ends, possibly a read error. The chain recombines TRBV5-1 with TRBJ2-5, with D perhaps TRBD1 (6 bases). Germline CDR1 and CDR2: SGHRS and YFSETQ. This CDR3 spans 15 amino acids. The CDR3: CVSSPGQMGIETQYF. CDR3 DNA: TGCGTCAGCAGCCCCGGACAGATGGGTATTGAGACCCAGTACTTC.

The CDR3 is CSVAHRWSNEQFF. In DNA, the CDR3 is TGCAGCGTTGCACACCGGTGGAGCAATGAGCAGTTCTTC. The chain combines TRBV29-1 with TRBJ2-1, with no clear D. Trimming shortened V by 4 bases and J by 6 bases, and 13 bases separated the two germline ends. CDR1 and CDR2 (germline): SQVTM, ANQGSEA. The length of the CDR3 is 13 residues.

As for this clonotype: This CDR3 is missing its conserved last phenylalanine or tryptophan, likely due to a read error. No DNA is shown, since the ends of the CDR3 on it are uncertain; the CDR3 is the one TCRdb lists. The V call is TRBV7-9, the J call TRBJ1-4. The CDR3 is made up of 14 amino acids, end residues included. Germline CDR1 reads SEHNR; CDR2 reads FQNEAQ (reference sequence). The CDR3 here is CASNLVGTNEKLFL.

This clonotype has at least ten counts. The chain joins TRBV20-1 to TRBJ2-4; 9 nucleotides match TRBD1. Germline V CDR1 and CDR2: DFQATT, SNEGSKA (reference sequence). The J segment lost 0 bases and the V segment lost 6 bases, leaving 9 bases of the junction unmatched. The CDR3 totals 16 residues. CDR3 nucleotides: TGCAGTGCCTCGGGACAGGGCCTTTTAGCCAAAAACATTCAGTACTTC. Its translation: CSASGQGLLAKNIQYF.

As regards this clonotype: Germline is not matched at one junction end, which may reflect a read error. V and J are TRBV5-1 and TRBJ2-1; 7 bases match TRBD2. CDR3 length equals 15 residues. CDR1 is SGHRS, CDR2 YFSETQ, per germline. In DNA, the CDR3 is TGCGCCAGCAGGGAGAGCGGGAACTCCTACAGTGAGCAGTTCTTC. It translates to CASRESGNSYSEQFF.

Turning to this clonotype: The junction shows a germline mismatch at one end, possibly a read error. The genes are TRBV24-1 and TRBJ2-3; D not resolved. CDR3 size: 13 residues. CDR1 is KGHDR, CDR2 SFDVKD, per germline. Here the CDR3 DNA reads TGTACCACCAGTGATGGCTTCGCAGATAAGCAGTATTTT. Protein: CTTSDGFADKQYF.

This clonotype was recorded at least ten times. The chain combines TRBV20-1 with TRBJ1-1, with TRBD1 identical over 10 bases. The CDR3 contains 14 residues. Germline-derived CDR1 and CDR2 are DFQATT and SNEGSKA (reference sequence). The V and J ends lost 7 bases and 1 base, in that order; junction bases with no gene match: 6. The CDR3 here is CSGPGQGSNTEAFF. Here the CDR3 DNA reads TGCAGTGGCCCGGGACAGGGGTCGAACACTGAAGCTTTCTTT.

This clonotype was found a few times. This may come from a read error, since a much larger clone is one base off. The V gene is TRBV20-1, the J gene TRBJ1-5, with D possibly TRBD1 on 5 matching bases. Germline CDR1 reads DFQATT; CDR2 reads SNEGSKA (reference sequence). Trimming shortened V by 4 bases and J by 8 bases, and 21 bases separated the two germline ends. The CDR3 loop spans 15 amino acids. CDR3 DNA: TGCAGTGCTAAAACTTTGGGGGACCCTTATAAGCCCCAGCATTTT. Its translation: CSAKTLGDPYKPQHF.

The chain recombines TRBV29-1 with TRBJ2-7; 9 nucleotides line up with TRBD2. Trimming took 4 bases from V and 7 from J; bases not matched to a gene: 17. CDR1 is SQVTM and CDR2 is ANQGSEA in the germline V gene. The CDR3 has 16 amino acids. The CDR3 DNA follows: TGCAGCGTTGTTGTGGAAGCGGGAGGAGTCTTGTATGAGCAGTACTTC. This translates into CSVVVEAGGVLYEQYF.

This clonotype was counted a single time. This chain links TRBV30 with TRBJ2-5; 9 nucleotides agree with TRBD2. The CDR3 is 16 residues long. With V trimmed by 0 bases and J by 3 bases, 8 bases remained unmatched. Per the germline V gene, CDR1 is GTSNPN and CDR2 is SVGIG (reference sequence). The CDR3 sequence: CAWSVRAGGNKETQYF. In DNA, the CDR3 is TGTGCCTGGAGTGTACGAGCGGGAGGTAACAAAGAGACCCAGTACTTC. Drawing the rest from reference TRBV30 and TRBJ2-5, the complete variable domain is SQTIHQWPATLVQPVGSPLSLECTVEGTSNPNLYWYRQAAGRGLQLLFYSVGIGQISSEVPQNLSASRPQDRQFILSSKKLLLSDSGFYLCAWSVRAGGNKETQYFGPGTRLLVL.

This clonotype was recorded only once. Given the absence of the conserved phenylalanine or tryptophan at the CDR3 end, a read error is likely. This rearrangement joins TRBV10-1 to TRBJ2-5; D uncertain. The CDR3 length is 12 residues. Germline V gives CDR1 WNHNN, CDR2 SYGVQD (reference sequence). DNA for the CDR3: TGCACCGGACCCACCATGAGAGAGACCCAGTACATC. Translating it yields CTGPTMRETQYI.

Here the CDR3 DNA reads TGCGCCAGCAGCCAAGGGGACAGCGACAATCAGCCCCAGCATTTT. It is translated as CASSQGDSDNQPQHF. The genes are TRBV4-1 and TRBJ1-5, with 7 bases fitting TRBD1. CDR3 length: 15 residues. V trimming: 1 base; J trimming: 3 bases; junction bases outside the gene matches: 3. CDR1 MGHRA and CDR2 YSYEKL come from the germline V gene.

A note on this clonotype: At one boundary the junction diverges from the germline segment, which might be a read error. The chain is built from TRBV20-1 and TRBJ2-2; TRBD2 matches 10 bases. The V gene's germline CDR1 is DFQATT and CDR2 SNEGSKA (reference sequence). The CDR3 contains 14 residues. The CDR3 here is CSARLAGDTGGLFF. Here the CDR3 DNA reads TGCAGTGCTAGACTAGCGGGAGATACCGGGGGGCTGTTTTTT.

For this clonotype: It may be a read error: a sequence one base away is much more abundant. J is TRBJ2-3 and V is TRBV24-1, with no clear D. This CDR3 has 14 residues. The germline V gene has CDR1 KGHDR and CDR2 SFDVKD. Between the trimmed V and J ends, which lost 9 bases and 0 bases, there was a span of 12 bases. This CDR3 reads CATQLNGSTDTQYF. The CDR3 bases are TGTGCCACCCAACTTAACGGGAGCACAGATACGCAGTATTTT.

This clonotype has a single count. The conserved phenylalanine or tryptophan is not found at the CDR3 terminus, so this likely reflects a read error. The rearrangement links TRBV14 to TRBJ2-3; no firm D call. V lost 5 bases and J lost 2, with 14 bases in between. The length of the CDR3 is 15 residues. CDR1 is SGHDN, CDR2 FVKESK, per germline. The CDR3 loop reads CASSWQRWITDTQYS. DNA of the CDR3: TGTGCCAGCAGCTGGCAACGTTGGATCACAGATACGCAGTATTCT.

This clonotype was seen many times. A much more abundant neighbour one base away suggests this may be a read error. The chain combines TRBV5-5 with TRBJ2-6; maybe TRBD2 (6 bases). The CDR3 contains 17 residues. Germline values: CDR1 SGHKS, CDR2 YYEKEE (reference sequence). The germline V and J ends were trimmed by 3 bases and 0 bases, with 13 bases remaining between them. This CDR3 reads CASSSEGKTSGANVLTF. CDR3 bases: TGTGCCAGCAGCTCGGAGGGCAAGACCTCTGGGGCCAACGTCCTGACTTTC. The whole variable domain, filled in from reference TRBV5-5 and TRBJ2-6, reads DAGVTQSPTHLIKTRGQQVTLRCSPISGHKSVSWYQQVLGQGPQFIFQYYEKEERGRGNFPDRFSARQFPNYSSELNVNALLLGDSALYLCASSSEGKTSGANVLTFGAGSRLTVL.

The rearrangement links TRBV11-2 to TRBJ2-1, with 7 bases lining up with TRBD2. Trimming at V came to 0 bases and at J to 9 bases, leaving 8 bases not matched to a gene. This CDR3 spans 15 amino acids. Per the germline V gene, CDR1 is SGHAT and CDR2 is FQNNGV. The CDR3 here is CASSLEACGRAEQFF. The CDR3 DNA reads TGTGCCAGCAGCTTAGAGGCTTGTGGGAGGGCTGAGCAGTTCTTC.

Remarks on this clonotype: Germline and junction disagree at one end, which may indicate a read error. J is TRBJ2-4 and V is TRBV5-6; D may match TRBD1 or TRBD2 (5 bases each). The CDR3 is made up of 20 amino acids. Germline CDR1 is SGHDT and CDR2 is YYEEEE. Here the CDR3 reads CANSLNMRGTRQGAKSIQYF. In nucleotides, the CDR3 is TGTGCCAACAGCCTCAACATGAGGGGTACCCGCCAAGGAGCCAAAAGCATTCAGTACTTC.

This clonotype is categorized as medium-sized (0.01 to 0.1%). The V call is TRBV6-5, the J call TRBJ2-7, with 7 bases fitting TRBD2. After removal of 0 bases from V and 5 bases from J, the junction contained 4 bases not matched to a gene. CDR1 and CDR2 (germline): MNHEY, SVGAGI. The CDR3 has 14 residues. CDR3 sequence (DNA): TGTGCCAGCAGTTACTCCCCCGGGAGGAACGAGCAGTACTTC. It specifies CASSYSPGRNEQYF.

About this clonotype: Germline and junction disagree at one end, which may indicate a read error. This chain joins TRBV6-1 and TRBJ2-2; perhaps TRBD2 as D (5 bases). Germline assignment: CDR1 MNHNS and CDR2 SASEGT. The CDR3 sequence is 15 residues long. This CDR3 reads CASNEVTGFLGELFF. The CDR3 coding sequence is TGTGCCAGCAATGAAGTAACGGGGTTTTTAGGGGAGCTGTTTTTT.